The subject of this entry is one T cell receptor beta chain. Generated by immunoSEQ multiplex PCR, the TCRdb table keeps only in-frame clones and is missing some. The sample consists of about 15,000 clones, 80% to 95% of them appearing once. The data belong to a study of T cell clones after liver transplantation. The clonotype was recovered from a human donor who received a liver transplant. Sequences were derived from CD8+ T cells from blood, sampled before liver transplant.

CDR3 loop: CASSPGTSGNYEQYF. The CDR3 DNA reads as TGTGCCAGTAGTCCAGGGACTAGCGGGAACTACGAGCAGTACTTC. The V and J genes are TRBV19 and TRBJ2-7; 13 bases map to TRBD2. The CDR3 spans 15 residues. Germline CDR1 reads LNHDA; CDR2 reads SQIVND (reference sequence). The V gene end was trimmed by 5 bases and the J gene end by 3 bases; junction bases not matched to a gene: 4.